This TCR beta chain stems from a study of cytomegalovirus exposure and HLA in healthy donors. Overall study findings and caveats: A later analysis appeared to link common viral pathogens to several of the most significant clusters. On later analysis, the bulk of CMV-associated TCR beta chains appeared to be HLA-restricted. Sequence variants that were highly shared formed a cluster that was likely a sequencing artifact.

Germline lookup yields CDR1 GTSNPN and CDR2 SVGIG (reference sequence). Trimming cost V 6 bases and J 3 bases, with 11 bases left between them. The CDR3 is 13 residues long. A note on this clone: Its target is not known.

60 Vbeta and 13 Jbeta primers were used in PCR. Data came from immunoSEQ multiplex PCR; TCRdb stores just in-frame clones and leaves some out. The repertoire table contains 100,000 to 150,000 clones. The chain couples TRBV30 to TRBJ2-2; D is perhaps TRBD2 (6 bases). The material sequenced was PBMCs. The receptor's source is a man aged 35-49 years in good health and CMV-seronegative. CDR3 in amino acids: CACRDFHTGELFF. CDR3 bases: TGTGCCTGCCGGGACTTTCACACCGGGGAGCTGTTTTTT.